Sequencing of this TCR beta chain was carried out in a study of control samples from healthy donors and cancer patients. Clones were sequenced by immunoSEQ multiplex PCR, and TCRdb holds only the in-frame ones, with some missing. The sample contains 150,000 or so clones, 85% to 95% of which appear only once. Germline V gene sequence: CDR1 SGDLS, CDR2 YYNGEE. V was trimmed by 6 bases and J by 0 bases, leaving 18 bases between them. The CDR3 contains 16 residues. The sample consisted of PBMCs. The sequence derives from a man aged 60 to 75 with colorectal cancer. This rearrangement joins TRBV9 to TRBJ1-2, with D possibly matching TRBD1 (5 bases). In DNA form, the CDR3 reads TGTGCCAGCATGGGGCCACAGGCCTCCTCTAACTATGGCTACACCTTC. Its protein is CASMGPQASSNYGYTF.